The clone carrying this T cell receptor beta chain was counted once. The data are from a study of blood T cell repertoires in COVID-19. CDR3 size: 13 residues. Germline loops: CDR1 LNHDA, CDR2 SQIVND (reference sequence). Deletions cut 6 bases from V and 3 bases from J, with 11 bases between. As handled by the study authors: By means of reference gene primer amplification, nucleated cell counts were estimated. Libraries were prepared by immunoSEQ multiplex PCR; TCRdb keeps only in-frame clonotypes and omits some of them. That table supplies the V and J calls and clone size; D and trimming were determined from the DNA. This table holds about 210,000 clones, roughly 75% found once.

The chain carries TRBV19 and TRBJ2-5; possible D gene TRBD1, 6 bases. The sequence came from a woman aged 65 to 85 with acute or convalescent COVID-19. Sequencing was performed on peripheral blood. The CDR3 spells CASSRRQEETQYF. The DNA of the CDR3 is TGTGCCAGTAGCCGCCGACAGGAAGAGACCCAGTACTTC.